Following are 25 T cell receptor beta chains from one sample sequenced in a study of blood T cell repertoires in COVID-19. Assay: immunoSEQ multiplex PCR; the TCRdb copy retains only in-frame clones and omits some. Among roughly 150,000 clones listed, around 80% were seen once. Sequencing was done on a sample of peripheral blood. Receptors were obtained from a man between 60 and 75 years old with active or convalescent COVID-19.

DNA of the CDR3: TGTGCCAGCAGTGCCGAGGGCGTCGGCTATGGCTACACCTTC. Its translation: CASSAEGVGYGYTF. The rearrangement uses TRBV2 and TRBJ1-2, with D hard to call. Germline V CDR1 and CDR2: SNHLY, FYNNEI. Trimming stripped 4 bases from V and 4 bases from J, with 13 bases between. The CDR3 has 14 residues.

This chain uses TRBV9 with TRBJ2-7; 9 positions agree with TRBD1. Germline assignment: CDR1 SGDLS and CDR2 YYNGEE. Trimming removed 4 bases from V and 6 bases from J; junction bases left unmatched: 5. The CDR3 runs 13 residues. As DNA, the CDR3 is TGTGCCAGCAGCACCGGGACAGGGACCGAGCAGTACTTC. This encodes CASSTGTGTEQYF.

J is TRBJ1-6 and V is TRBV3-1 (or the pseudogene TRBV3-2); 11 bases match TRBD1. Germline trimming cut 1 base from V and 9 bases from J; bases unmatched to any gene: 2. Germline loops: CDR1 LGHDT, CDR2 YNNKEL (reference sequence). The CDR3 length is 15 residues. The CDR3 nucleotides read TGTGCCAGCAGCCAAGGGACAGGGGGCAGTTCACCCCTCCACTTT. It translates to CASSQGTGGSSPLHF.

This rearrangement joins TRBV28 to TRBJ1-2; 10 bases align to TRBD1. The CDR3 has 14 amino acids. Germline CDR1 MDHEN, CDR2 SYDVKM. After removal of 6 bases from V and 4 bases from J, the junction contained 5 bases not matched to a gene. CDR3 DNA sequence: TGTGCCAGCAGATCGACAGGGGGCGCCTATGGCTACACCTTC. Its protein product is CASRSTGGAYGYTF.

V gene TRBV28 combines with J gene TRBJ1-2, with 7 bases identical to TRBD1. CDR1 is MDHEN and CDR2 is SYDVKM in the germline V gene. This CDR3 region has 15 residues. With V trimmed by 6 bases and J by 2 bases, 9 bases remained unmatched. CDR3 protein: CASSQPRTGNYGYTF. CDR3 DNA: TGTGCCAGCAGCCAACCCCGGACAGGCAACTATGGCTACACCTTC.

The rearrangement links TRBV5-1 to TRBJ2-1; 12 bases are a match to TRBD2. With 4 bases clipped from V and 14 bases from J, the junction kept 16 bases outside the gene matches. Germline lookup yields CDR1 SGHRS and CDR2 YFSETQ. This CDR3 contains 16 residues. This chain's CDR3 is CASSTGLAGTLGLEFF. CDR3 DNA sequence: TGCGCCAGCAGCACCGGACTAGCGGGGACCCTAGGGCTGGAGTTCTTC. Full variable domain (outside the CDR3, taken from reference TRBV5-1 and TRBJ2-1): KAGVTQTPRYLIKTRGQQVTLSCSPISGHRSVSWYQQTPGQGLQFLFEYFSETQRNKGNFPGRFSGRQFSNSRSEMNVSTLELGDSALYLCASSTGLAGTLGLEFFGPGTRLTVL.

V and J are TRBV5-1 and TRBJ2-6, with D possibly matching TRBD1 (5 bases). Germline V CDR1 and CDR2: SGHRS, YFSETQ. The CDR3 covers 15 residues. V gave up 1 base and J gave up 2 bases, with 7 bases separating them. The CDR3 reads CASSLTGPGANVLTF. CDR3 sequence (DNA): TGCGCCAGCAGCTTGACAGGTCCTGGGGCCAACGTCCTGACTTTC.

CDR3 in amino acids: CASSETGDRVHEQYF. CDR3 coding DNA: TGTGCCAGTAGCGAAACGGGGGACAGGGTCCACGAGCAGTACTTC. The rearrangement links TRBV19 to TRBJ2-7, with 9 bases fitting TRBD1. V was pared by 6 bases and J by 5 bases, with 11 bases of the junction left unmatched. Germline CDR1 reads LNHDA; CDR2 reads SQIVND (reference sequence). The CDR3 is made up of 15 amino acids. Complete variable domain (other parts from reference TRBV19 and TRBJ2-7): DGGITQSPKYLFRKEGQNVTLSCEQNLNHDAMYWYRQDPGQGLRLIYYSQIVNDFQKGDIAEGYSVSREKKESFPLTVTSAQKNPTAFYLCASSETGDRVHEQYFGPGTRLTVT.

The chain uses TRBV4-2 and TRBJ2-2, with 10 bases fitting TRBD2. This CDR3 spans 17 amino acids. Looked up from germline, CDR1 is LGHNA and CDR2 is YNFKEQ. Trimming cost V 0 bases and J 0 bases; bases outside gene matches: 1. The CDR3: CASSQELAGTNTGELFF. The CDR3 coding sequence is TGTGCCAGCAGCCAAGAACTAGCGGGAACGAACACCGGGGAGCTGTTTTTT.

This clone has only one observation. The chain joins TRBV10-3 to TRBJ1-1, with TRBD1 matching 10 bases. The CDR3 contains 16 residues. V gave up 0 bases and J gave up 4 bases; unmatched junction bases: 5. Germline V gene sequence: CDR1 ENHRY, CDR2 SYGVKD. CDR3 loop: CAISESDRGPVTEAFF. For the CDR3, the DNA is TGTGCCATCAGTGAGTCCGACAGGGGGCCGGTCACTGAAGCTTTCTTT.

The chain uses TRBV19 and TRBJ2-6; 13 bases match TRBD2. CDR3 size: 18 residues. With 4 bases clipped from V and 1 base from J, the junction kept 4 bases outside the gene matches. Germline V CDR1 and CDR2: LNHDA, SQIVND (reference sequence). The CDR3 DNA is TGTGCCAGTAGTAAAGGGACTAGCGGGGAGTCTGGGGCCAACGTCCTGACTTTC. The encoded protein is CASSKGTSGESGANVLTF.

The chain is built from TRBV28 and TRBJ1-4; D unclear. The CDR3 is made up of 14 amino acids. Trimming stripped 5 bases from V and 8 bases from J, with 15 bases between. The germline CDR1 and CDR2 sequences are MDHEN and SYDVKM. The CDR3 region has the DNA TGTGCCAGCAGTCCTGACCCCCGGGTGGAAAAACTGTTTTTT. Translating gives CASSPDPRVEKLFF.

The V gene is TRBV7-2, the J gene TRBJ2-3; D might be TRBD2 (6 bases). The CDR3 has 14 residues. Germline V CDR1 and CDR2: SGHTA, FQGNSA. V was shortened by 5 bases and J by 1 base, with 10 bases between the two germline ends. The CDR3 DNA follows: TGTGCCAGCAGCCCGGGGGAAGGCACAGATACGCAGTATTTT. Its protein is CASSPGEGTDTQYF.

The rearrangement joins TRBV7-3 to TRBJ1-1; a weak D match, TRBD1 (6 bases). V lost 4 bases to trimming and J lost 3 bases, with 9 bases between them. This CDR3 contains 13 residues. The V gene's germline CDR1 is SGHTA and CDR2 FQGTGA. The DNA of the CDR3 is TGTGCCAGCAGCTCACAGGGCGACACTGAAGCTTTCTTT. Amino acids: CASSSQGDTEAFF.

This sequence joins TRBV23-1 and TRBJ1-1; 7 nucleotides match TRBD1. TRBV23-1 qualifies as an ORF whose function is uncertain. Losses at the gene ends were 6 bases for V and 3 bases for J; bases not matched to a gene: 10. There are 15 residues in the CDR3. The CDR3 here is CASRPRGLSDTEAFF. The CDR3 coding sequence is TGCGCCAGCAGGCCTAGGGGGCTGTCGGACACTGAAGCTTTCTTT.

This rearrangement joins TRBV28 to TRBJ1-5; 7 positions match TRBD1. The CDR3 totals 16 residues. Germline CDR1 is MDHEN and CDR2 is SYDVKM. The J segment lost 7 bases and the V segment lost 7 bases, leaving 16 bases of the junction unmatched. CDR3 in DNA: TGTGCCAGCACCTCCGACTTGACAGGGCTGGGACAGCCCCAGCATTTT. Translated, it gives CASTSDLTGLGQPQHF. The full variable domain, in which reference TRBV28 and TRBJ1-5 provide the parts outside the CDR3, is DVKVTQSSRYLVKRTGEKVFLECVQDMDHENMFWYRQDPGLGLRLIYFSYDVKMKEKGDIPEGYSVSREKKERFSLILESASTNQTSMYLCASTSDLTGLGQPQHFGDGTRLSIL.

This clone occurred once. The rearrangement links TRBV10-1 to TRBJ1-1, with a tentative D call TRBD1 (5 bases). Germline V gene sequence: CDR1 WNHNN, CDR2 SYGVQD (reference sequence). V was pared by 6 bases and J by 2 bases, with 10 bases between. CDR3 size: 13 residues. The CDR3 region is CASSPTANTEAFF. In DNA, the CDR3 is TGCGCCAGCAGCCCGACAGCTAACACTGAAGCTTTCTTT.

The rearrangement joins TRBV4-1 to TRBJ1-1, with D tentatively TRBD1 (5 bases). Germline V CDR1 and CDR2: MGHRA, YSYEKL. The CDR3 spans 15 residues. The germline V and J ends were trimmed by 3 bases and 2 bases, with 13 bases remaining between them. The CDR3 region is CASSHKSGGNTEAFF. The CDR3 coding sequence is TGCGCCAGCAGCCATAAATCGGGGGGTAACACTGAAGCTTTCTTT.

The chain uses TRBV12-3 or TRBV12-4 and TRBJ1-1; unclear D gene. CDR3 length: 13 amino acids. The germline V and J ends were trimmed by 6 bases and 5 bases, with 13 bases remaining between them. CDR3 residues: CASSFSPGTEAFF. The CDR3 DNA reads as TGTGCCAGCAGCTTCTCTCCCGGGACTGAAGCTTTCTTT.

The V call is TRBV7-8, the J call TRBJ1-4, with no clear D. V dropped 1 base and J dropped 7 bases, with 4 bases sitting between them. The germline V gene has CDR1 SGHVS and CDR2 FQNEAQ. This CDR3 comprises 12 residues. CDR3 coding DNA: TGTGCCAGCAGCTTAGTGAGTGAAAAACTGTTTTTT. Encoded protein: CASSLVSEKLFF.

V gene TRBV29-1 combines with J gene TRBJ2-3; TRBD2 matches at 10 bases. The CDR3 is 16 residues long. Trimming cost V 4 bases and J 2 bases; bases outside gene matches: 9. CDR1 and CDR2 from the germline V gene are SQVTM and ANQGSEA. DNA for the CDR3: TGCAGCGTTGTGGGTGGACTAGCGGCCATCACAGATACGCAGTATTTT. Translated: CSVVGGLAAITDTQYF.

The chain employs TRBV5-1 and TRBJ2-7; 8 bases match TRBD1. The CDR3 has 15 amino acids. With V trimmed by 4 bases and J by 0 bases, 6 bases remained unmatched. Germline V gives CDR1 SGHRS, CDR2 YFSETQ. The CDR3 bases are TGCGCCAGCAGCCCCGGGACAGGACTCTCCTACGAGCAGTACTTC. Its translation: CASSPGTGLSYEQYF.

The J gene is TRBJ1-2, the V gene TRBV5-1; TRBD1 is a possible D gene (5 bases). This CDR3 is 13 amino acids long. Looked up from germline, CDR1 is SGHRS and CDR2 is YFSETQ. The ends were cut back, 4 bases at V and 7 bases at J, with 14 bases in the middle. This CDR3 is CASSPSAGFGYTF. The CDR3 nucleotides read TGCGCCAGCAGCCCGTCGGCAGGGTTTGGCTACACCTTC.

This clone appeared once. The chain employs TRBV24-1 and TRBJ2-5, with D possibly TRBD2 on 5 matching bases. Germline lookup yields CDR1 KGHDR and CDR2 SFDVKD. Trimming removed 5 bases from V and 1 base from J, with 19 bases in between. The CDR3 covers 17 residues. The CDR3 nucleotides are TGTGCCACCAGTGGGACGACACGAGGGTACGGCCAAGAGACCCAGTACTTC. Amino acids: CATSGTTRGYGQETQYF.

The CDR3 is CASIGTTGGGELFF. As DNA, the CDR3 is TGTGCCAGCATTGGAACTACCGGCGGCGGGGAGCTGTTTTTT. The V gene is TRBV2, the J gene TRBJ2-2; D gene uncertain. This CDR3 has 14 residues. Trimming took 7 bases from V and 7 from J, leaving 16 bases between them. Germline CDR1 and CDR2: SNHLY and FYNNEI.